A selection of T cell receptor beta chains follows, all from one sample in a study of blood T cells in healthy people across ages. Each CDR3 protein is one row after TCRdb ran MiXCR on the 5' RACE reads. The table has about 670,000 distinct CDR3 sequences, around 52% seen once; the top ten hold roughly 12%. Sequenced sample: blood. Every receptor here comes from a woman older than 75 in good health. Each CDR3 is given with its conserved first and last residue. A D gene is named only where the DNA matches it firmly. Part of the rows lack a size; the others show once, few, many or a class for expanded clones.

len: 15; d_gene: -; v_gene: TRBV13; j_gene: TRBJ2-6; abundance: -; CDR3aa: CASSPLRPGANVLTF; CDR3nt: TGTGCCAGCAGCCCGTTGCGTCCTGGGGCCAACGTCCTGACTTTC
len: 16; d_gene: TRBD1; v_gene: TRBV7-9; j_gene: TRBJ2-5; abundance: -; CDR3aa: CASSPKTGGFPETQYF; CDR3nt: TGTGCCAGCAGCCCTAAGACAGGGGGCTTTCCAGAGACCCAGTACTTC
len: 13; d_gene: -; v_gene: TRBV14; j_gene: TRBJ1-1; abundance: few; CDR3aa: CASSQVGTSGAFF; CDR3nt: TGTGCCAGCAGCCAAGTCGGGACCTCTGGGGCTTTCTTT
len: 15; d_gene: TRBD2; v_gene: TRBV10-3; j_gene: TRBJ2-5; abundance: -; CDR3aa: CAISAASGVQETQYF; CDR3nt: TGTGCCATCAGTGCGGCTAGCGGGGTACAAGAGACCCAGTACTTC
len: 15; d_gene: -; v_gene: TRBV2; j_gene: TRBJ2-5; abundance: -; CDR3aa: CVSGMTGVYQETQYF; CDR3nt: TGTGTCAGCGGAATGACAGGCGTTTACCAAGAGACCCAGTACTTC
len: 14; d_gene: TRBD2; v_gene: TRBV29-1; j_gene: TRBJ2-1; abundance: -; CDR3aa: CSVGFRLAGDEQFF; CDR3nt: TGCAGCGTCGGTTTCCGACTAGCGGGAGATGAGCAGTTCTTC
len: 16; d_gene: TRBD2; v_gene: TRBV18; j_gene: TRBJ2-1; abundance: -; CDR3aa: CASSPRKTSGYNEQFF; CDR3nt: TGTGCCAGCTCACCGAGAAAGACTAGCGGATACAATGAGCAGTTCTTC
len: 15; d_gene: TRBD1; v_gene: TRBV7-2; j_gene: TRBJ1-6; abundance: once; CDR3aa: CASSPGQADNSPLHF; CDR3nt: TGTGCCAGCAGCCCAGGACAGGCAGATAATTCACCCCTCCACTTT
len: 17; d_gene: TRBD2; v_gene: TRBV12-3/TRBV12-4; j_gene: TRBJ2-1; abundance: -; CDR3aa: CASRPGLAGGGNNEQFF; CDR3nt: TGTGCCAGCAGACCTGGACTAGCGGGGGGAGGCAACAATGAGCAGTTCTTC
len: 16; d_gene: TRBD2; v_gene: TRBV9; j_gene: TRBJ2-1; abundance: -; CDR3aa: CASSIRGTSGGGEQFF; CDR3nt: TGTGCCAGCAGCATCAGAGGGACTAGCGGGGGTGGGGAGCAGTTCTTC
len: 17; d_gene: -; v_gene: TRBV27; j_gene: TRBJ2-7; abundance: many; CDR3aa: CASRRYQAGGYSYEQYF; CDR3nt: TGTGCCAGCAGACGATATCAGGCAGGCGGATACTCCTACGAGCAGTACTTC
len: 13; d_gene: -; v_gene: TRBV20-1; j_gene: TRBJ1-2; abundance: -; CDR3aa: CSASLDVLGGYTF; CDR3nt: TGCAGTGCTAGTTTGGACGTACTGGGGGGCTACACCTTC
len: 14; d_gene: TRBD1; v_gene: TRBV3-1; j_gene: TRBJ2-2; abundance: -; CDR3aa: CASSLGTVTGELFF; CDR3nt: TGTGCCAGCAGCCTAGGGACAGTCACCGGGGAGCTGTTTTTT
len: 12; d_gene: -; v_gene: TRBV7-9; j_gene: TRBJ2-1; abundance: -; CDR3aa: CASSLIRAEQFF; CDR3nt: TGTGCCAGCAGCTTAATCAGGGCTGAGCAGTTCTTC
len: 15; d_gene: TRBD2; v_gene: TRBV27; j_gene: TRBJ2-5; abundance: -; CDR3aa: CASIPGLAAQETQYF; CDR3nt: TGTGCCAGCATCCCGGGACTAGCGGCTCAAGAGACCCAGTACTTC
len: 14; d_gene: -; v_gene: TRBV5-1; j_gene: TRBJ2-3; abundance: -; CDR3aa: CASSAPEGTDTQYF; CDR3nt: TGCGCCAGCAGCGCCCCGGAGGGCACAGATACGCAGTATTTT
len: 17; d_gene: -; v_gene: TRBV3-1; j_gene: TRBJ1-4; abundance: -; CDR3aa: CASSRRQRGVLEGKLFF; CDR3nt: TGTGCCAGCAGCCGACGCCAGAGGGGGGTTCTGGAGGGAAAACTGTTTTTT